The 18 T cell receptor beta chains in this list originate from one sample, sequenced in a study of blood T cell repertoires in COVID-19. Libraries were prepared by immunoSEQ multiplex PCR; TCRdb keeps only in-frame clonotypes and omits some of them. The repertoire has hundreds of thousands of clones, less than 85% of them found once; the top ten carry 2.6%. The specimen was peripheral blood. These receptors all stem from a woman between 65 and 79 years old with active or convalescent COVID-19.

The CDR3 nucleotides are TGTGCCAGCAGCCAAGAAGGGCGGGGGGGCACAGATACGCAGTATTTT. It yields the protein CASSQEGRGGTDTQYF. The gene calls are TRBV3-1 (or the pseudogene TRBV3-2) and TRBJ2-3; 8 bases agree with TRBD2. Trimming removed 0 bases from V and 1 base from J; junction bases left unmatched: 3. CDR1 and CDR2 from the germline V gene are LGHDT and YNNKEL (reference sequence). This CDR3 has 16 amino acids.

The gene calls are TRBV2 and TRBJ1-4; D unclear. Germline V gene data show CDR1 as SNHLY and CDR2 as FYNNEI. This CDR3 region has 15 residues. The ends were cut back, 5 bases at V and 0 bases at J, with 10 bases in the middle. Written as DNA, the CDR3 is TGTGCCAGCAGTCCCCTCGTCCCAACTAATGAAAAACTGTTTTTT. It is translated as CASSPLVPTNEKLFF.

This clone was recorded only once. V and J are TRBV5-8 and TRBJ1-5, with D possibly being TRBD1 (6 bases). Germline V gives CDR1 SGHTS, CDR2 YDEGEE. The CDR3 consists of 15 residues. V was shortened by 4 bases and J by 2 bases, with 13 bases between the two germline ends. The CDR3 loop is CASSREGGGNQPQHF. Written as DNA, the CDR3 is TGTGCCAGCAGCAGGGAGGGGGGCGGCAATCAGCCCCAGCATTTT.

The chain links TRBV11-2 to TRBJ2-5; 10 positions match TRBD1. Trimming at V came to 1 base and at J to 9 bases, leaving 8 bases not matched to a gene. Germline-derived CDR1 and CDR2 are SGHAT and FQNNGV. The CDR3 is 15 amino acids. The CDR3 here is CASSLVGGTGDAQYF. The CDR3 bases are TGTGCCAGCAGCTTAGTAGGCGGGACAGGGGACGCCCAGTACTTC.

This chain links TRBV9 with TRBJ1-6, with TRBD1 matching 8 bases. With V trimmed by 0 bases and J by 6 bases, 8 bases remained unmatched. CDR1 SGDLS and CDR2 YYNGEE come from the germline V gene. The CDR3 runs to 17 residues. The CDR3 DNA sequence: TGTGCCAGCAGCGTAGGCACCGGGACAGGCGTTAATTCACCCCTCCACTTT. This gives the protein CASSVGTGTGVNSPLHF.

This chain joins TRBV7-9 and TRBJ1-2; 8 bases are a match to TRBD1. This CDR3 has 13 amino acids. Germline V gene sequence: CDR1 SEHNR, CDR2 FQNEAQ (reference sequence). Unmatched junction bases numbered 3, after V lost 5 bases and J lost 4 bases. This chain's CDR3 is CASSTQGVYGYTF. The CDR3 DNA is TGTGCCAGCAGCACACAGGGGGTCTATGGCTACACCTTC.

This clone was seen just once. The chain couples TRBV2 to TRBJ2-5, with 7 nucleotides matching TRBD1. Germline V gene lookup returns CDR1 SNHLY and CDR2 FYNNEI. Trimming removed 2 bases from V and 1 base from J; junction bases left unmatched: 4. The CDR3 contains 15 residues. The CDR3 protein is CASSETGVFQETQYF. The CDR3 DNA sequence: TGTGCCAGCAGTGAAACAGGGGTCTTCCAAGAGACCCAGTACTTC.

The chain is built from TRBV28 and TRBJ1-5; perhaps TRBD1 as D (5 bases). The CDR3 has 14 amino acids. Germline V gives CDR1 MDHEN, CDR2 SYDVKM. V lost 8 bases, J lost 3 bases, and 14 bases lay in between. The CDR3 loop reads CASAGTTHNQPQHF. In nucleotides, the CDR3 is TGTGCCAGCGCCGGGACTACACACAATCAGCCCCAGCATTTT.

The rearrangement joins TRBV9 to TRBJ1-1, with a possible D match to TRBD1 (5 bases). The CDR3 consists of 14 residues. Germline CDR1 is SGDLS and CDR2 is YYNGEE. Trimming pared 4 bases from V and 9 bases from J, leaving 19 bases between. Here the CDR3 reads CASSFTGQGDQAFF. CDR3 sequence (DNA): TGTGCCAGCAGCTTTACAGGCCAGGGTGATCAAGCTTTCTTT.

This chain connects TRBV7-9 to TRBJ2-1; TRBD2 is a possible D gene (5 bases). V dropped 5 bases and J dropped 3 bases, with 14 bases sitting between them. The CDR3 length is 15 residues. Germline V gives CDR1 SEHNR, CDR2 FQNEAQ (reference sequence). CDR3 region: CASSPGLYHYNEQFF. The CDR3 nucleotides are TGTGCCAGCAGCCCCGGACTTTACCACTACAATGAGCAGTTCTTC. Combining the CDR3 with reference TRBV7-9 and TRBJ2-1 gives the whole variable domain DTGVSQNPRHKITKRGQNVTFRCDPISEHNRLYWYRQTLGQGPEFLTYFQNEAQLEKSRLLSDRFSAERPKGSFSTLEIQRTEQGDSAMYLCASSPGLYHYNEQFFGPGTRLTVL.

The CDR3 is CASSQGPSGRGEADEQYF. CDR3 coding DNA: TGTGCCAGCAGCCAAGGTCCTAGCGGGAGGGGTGAAGCGGACGAGCAGTACTTC. The chain links TRBV3-1 (or the pseudogene TRBV3-2) to TRBJ2-7; 12 nucleotides agree with TRBD2. This CDR3 has 18 residues. Germline assignment: CDR1 LGHDT and CDR2 YNNKEL (reference sequence). With 1 base clipped from V and 5 bases from J, the junction kept 12 bases outside the gene matches.

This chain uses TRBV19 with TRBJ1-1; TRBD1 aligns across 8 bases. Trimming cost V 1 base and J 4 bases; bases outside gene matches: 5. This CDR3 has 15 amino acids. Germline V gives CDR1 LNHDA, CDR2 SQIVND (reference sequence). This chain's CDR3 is CASSIVWTGTTEAFF. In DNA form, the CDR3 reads TGTGCCAGTAGTATAGTGTGGACAGGGACCACTGAAGCTTTCTTT.

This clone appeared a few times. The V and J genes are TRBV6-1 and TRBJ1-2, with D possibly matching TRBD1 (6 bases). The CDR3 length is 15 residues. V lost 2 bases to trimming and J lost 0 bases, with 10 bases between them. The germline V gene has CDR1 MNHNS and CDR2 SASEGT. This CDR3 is CASSEQGNPNYGYTF. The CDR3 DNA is TGTGCCAGCAGTGAACAGGGGAACCCTAACTATGGCTACACCTTC.

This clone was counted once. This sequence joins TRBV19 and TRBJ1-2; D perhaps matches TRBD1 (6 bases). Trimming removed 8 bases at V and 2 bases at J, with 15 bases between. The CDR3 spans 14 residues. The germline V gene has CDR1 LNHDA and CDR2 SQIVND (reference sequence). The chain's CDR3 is CASGSDRQNYGYTF. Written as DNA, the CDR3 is TGTGCCAGTGGCTCGGACAGACAGAACTATGGCTACACCTTC.

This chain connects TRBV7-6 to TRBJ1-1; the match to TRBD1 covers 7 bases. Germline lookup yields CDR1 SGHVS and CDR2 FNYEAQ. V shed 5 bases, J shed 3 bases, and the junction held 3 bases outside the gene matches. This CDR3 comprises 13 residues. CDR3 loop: CASSTGQDTEAFF. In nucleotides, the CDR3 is TGTGCCAGCAGCACCGGACAGGACACTGAAGCTTTCTTT.

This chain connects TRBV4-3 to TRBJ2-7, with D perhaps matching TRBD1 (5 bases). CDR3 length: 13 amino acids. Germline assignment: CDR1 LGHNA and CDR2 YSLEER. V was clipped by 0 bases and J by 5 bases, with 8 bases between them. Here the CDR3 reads CASSQERGNEQYF. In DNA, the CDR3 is TGCGCCAGCAGCCAAGAAAGGGGCAACGAGCAGTACTTC.

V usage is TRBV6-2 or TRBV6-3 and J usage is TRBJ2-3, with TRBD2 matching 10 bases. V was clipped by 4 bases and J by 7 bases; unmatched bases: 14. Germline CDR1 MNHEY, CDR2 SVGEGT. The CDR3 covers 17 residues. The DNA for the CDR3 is TGTGCCAGCAGTTCACTCAGGGCTAGCGGGAGACTAAATACGCAGTATTTT. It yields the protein CASSSLRASGRLNTQYF.

DNA for the CDR3: TGTGCCAGCAGTTGGGTAGGAGGGGAGACCCAGTACTTC. It translates to CASSWVGGETQYF. The V call is TRBV12-3 or TRBV12-4, the J call TRBJ2-5, with a weak D call TRBD2 (6 bases). The length of the CDR3 is 13 residues. With 4 bases removed from V and 5 bases from J, the gap between germline ends came to 11 bases.